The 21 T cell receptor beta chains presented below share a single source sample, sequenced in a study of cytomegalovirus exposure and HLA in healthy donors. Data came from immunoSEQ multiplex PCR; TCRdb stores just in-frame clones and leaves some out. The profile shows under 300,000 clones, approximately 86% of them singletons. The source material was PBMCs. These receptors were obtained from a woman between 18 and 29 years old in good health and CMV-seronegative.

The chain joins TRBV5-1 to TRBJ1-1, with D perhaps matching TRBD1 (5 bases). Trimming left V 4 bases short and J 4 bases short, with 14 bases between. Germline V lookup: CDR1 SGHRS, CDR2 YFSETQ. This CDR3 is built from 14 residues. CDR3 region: CASSLDPGGTEAFF. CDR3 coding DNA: TGCGCCAGCAGCCTGGACCCGGGGGGCACTGAAGCTTTCTTT.

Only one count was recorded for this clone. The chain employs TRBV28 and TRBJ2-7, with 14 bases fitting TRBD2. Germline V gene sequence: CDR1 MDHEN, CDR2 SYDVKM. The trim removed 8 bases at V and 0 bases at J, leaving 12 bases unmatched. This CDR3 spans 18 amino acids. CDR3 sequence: CASLTRLAGGLSSYEQYF. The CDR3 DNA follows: TGTGCCAGCCTCACCCGACTAGCGGGGGGGTTGTCCTCCTACGAGCAGTACTTC.

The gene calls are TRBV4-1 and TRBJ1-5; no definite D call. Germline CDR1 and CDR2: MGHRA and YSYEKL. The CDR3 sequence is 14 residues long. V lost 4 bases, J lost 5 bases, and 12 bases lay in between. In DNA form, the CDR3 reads TGCGCCAGCAGCCCCTTGGGCGGGGATCAGCCCCAGCATTTT. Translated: CASSPLGGDQPQHF.

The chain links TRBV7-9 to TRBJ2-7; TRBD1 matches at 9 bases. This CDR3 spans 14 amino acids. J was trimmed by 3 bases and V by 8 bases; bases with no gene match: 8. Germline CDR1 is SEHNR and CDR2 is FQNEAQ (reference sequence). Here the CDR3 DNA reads TGTGCCAGCGCCGGGACAGGGAATCACTACGAGCAGTACTTC. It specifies CASAGTGNHYEQYF.

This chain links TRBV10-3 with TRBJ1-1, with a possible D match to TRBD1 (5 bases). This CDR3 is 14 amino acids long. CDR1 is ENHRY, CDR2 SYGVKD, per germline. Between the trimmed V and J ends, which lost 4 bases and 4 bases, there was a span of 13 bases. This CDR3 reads CAISGGARGTEAFF. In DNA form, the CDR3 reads TGTGCCATCAGTGGTGGGGCCCGCGGCACTGAAGCTTTCTTT.

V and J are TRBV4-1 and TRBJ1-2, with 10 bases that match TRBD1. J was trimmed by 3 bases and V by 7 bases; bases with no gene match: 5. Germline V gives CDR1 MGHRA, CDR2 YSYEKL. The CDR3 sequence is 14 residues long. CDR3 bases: TGCGCCAGCACCTCGGACAGGGGGGACTATGGCTACACCTTC. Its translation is CASTSDRGDYGYTF.

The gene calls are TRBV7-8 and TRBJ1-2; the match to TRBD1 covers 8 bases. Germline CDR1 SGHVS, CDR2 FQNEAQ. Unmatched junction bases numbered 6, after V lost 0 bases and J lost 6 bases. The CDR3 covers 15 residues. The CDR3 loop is CASSLAQGAPNGYTF. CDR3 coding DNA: TGTGCCAGCAGCTTAGCTCAGGGGGCGCCGAATGGCTACACCTTC.

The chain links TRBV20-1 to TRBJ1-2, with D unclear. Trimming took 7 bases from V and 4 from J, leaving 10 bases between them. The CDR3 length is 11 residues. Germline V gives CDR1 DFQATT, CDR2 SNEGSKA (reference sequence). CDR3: CSGRTGYGYTF. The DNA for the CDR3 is TGCAGTGGGAGGACTGGCTATGGCTACACCTTC.

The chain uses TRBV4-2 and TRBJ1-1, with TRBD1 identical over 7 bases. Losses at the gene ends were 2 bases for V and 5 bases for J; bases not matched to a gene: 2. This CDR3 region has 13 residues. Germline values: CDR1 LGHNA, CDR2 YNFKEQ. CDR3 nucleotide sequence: TGTGCCAGCAGCCAAACAGGGGTGACTGAAGCTTTCTTT. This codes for CASSQTGVTEAFF.

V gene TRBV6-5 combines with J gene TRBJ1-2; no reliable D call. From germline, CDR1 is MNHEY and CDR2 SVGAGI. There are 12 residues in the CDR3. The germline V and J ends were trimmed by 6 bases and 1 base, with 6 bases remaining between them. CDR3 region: CASRPSNYGYTF. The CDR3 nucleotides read TGTGCCAGCAGACCGAGTAACTATGGCTACACCTTC.

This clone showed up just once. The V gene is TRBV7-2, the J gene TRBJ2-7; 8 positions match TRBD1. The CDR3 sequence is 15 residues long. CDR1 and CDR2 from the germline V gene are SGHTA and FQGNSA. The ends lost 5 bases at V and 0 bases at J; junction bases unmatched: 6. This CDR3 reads CASSARTGSSYEQYF. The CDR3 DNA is TGTGCCAGCAGCGCCCGGACAGGGAGCTCCTACGAGCAGTACTTC.

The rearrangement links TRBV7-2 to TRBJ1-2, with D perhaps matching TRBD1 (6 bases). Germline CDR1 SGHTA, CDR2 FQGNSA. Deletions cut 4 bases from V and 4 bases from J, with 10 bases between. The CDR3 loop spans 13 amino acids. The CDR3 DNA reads TGTGCCAGCAGCTCTACAGGGTTCTATGGCTACACCTTC. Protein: CASSSTGFYGYTF.

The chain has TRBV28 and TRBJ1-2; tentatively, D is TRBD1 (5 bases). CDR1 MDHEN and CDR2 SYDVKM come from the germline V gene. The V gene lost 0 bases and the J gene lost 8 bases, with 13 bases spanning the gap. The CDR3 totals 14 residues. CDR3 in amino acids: CASSLWAGFRGYTF. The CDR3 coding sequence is TGTGCCAGCAGTTTATGGGCAGGGTTCAGGGGCTACACCTTC.

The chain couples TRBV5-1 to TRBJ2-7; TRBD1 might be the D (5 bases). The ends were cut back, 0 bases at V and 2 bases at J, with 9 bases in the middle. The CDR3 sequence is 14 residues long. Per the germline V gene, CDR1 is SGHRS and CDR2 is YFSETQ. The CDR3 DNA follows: TGCGCCAGCAGCTTGGAAGGGGATACCTACGAGCAGTACTTC. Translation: CASSLEGDTYEQYF.

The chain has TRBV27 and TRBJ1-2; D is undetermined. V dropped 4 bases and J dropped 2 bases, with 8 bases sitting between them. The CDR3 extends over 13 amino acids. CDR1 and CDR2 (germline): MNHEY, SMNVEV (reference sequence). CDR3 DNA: TGTGCCAGCAGTTCGGGTCGGAACTATGGCTACACCTTC. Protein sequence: CASSSGRNYGYTF.

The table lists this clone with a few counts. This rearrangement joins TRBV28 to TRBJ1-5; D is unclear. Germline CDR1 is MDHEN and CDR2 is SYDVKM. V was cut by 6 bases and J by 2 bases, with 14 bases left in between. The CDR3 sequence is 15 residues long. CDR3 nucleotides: TGTGCCAGCAGAGCCGGGTCGAGCGGCAATCAGCCCCAGCATTTT. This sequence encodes CASRAGSSGNQPQHF.

The CDR3 sequence is CASSLGRPMENQPQHF. As DNA, the CDR3 is TGCGCCAGCAGCTTGGGCCGTCCTATGGAGAATCAGCCCCAGCATTTT. The V call is TRBV5-1, the J call TRBJ1-5; D unresolved. CDR3 size: 16 residues. Germline V gene lookup returns CDR1 SGHRS and CDR2 YFSETQ. V lost 0 bases, J lost 4 bases, and 14 bases lay in between.

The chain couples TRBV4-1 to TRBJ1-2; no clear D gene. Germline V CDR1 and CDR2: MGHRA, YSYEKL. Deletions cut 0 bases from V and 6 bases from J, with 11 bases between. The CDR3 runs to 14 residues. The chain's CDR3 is CASSQEPGIDGYTF. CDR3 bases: TGCGCCAGCAGCCAAGAGCCGGGTATCGATGGCTACACCTTC.

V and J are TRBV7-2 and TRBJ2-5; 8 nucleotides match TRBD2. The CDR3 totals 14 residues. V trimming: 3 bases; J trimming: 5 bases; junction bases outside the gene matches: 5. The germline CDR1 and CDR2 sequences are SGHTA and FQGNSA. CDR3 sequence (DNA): TGTGCCAGCAGCTTCGGGGGGGCACGGGAGACCCAGTACTTC. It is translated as CASSFGGARETQYF.

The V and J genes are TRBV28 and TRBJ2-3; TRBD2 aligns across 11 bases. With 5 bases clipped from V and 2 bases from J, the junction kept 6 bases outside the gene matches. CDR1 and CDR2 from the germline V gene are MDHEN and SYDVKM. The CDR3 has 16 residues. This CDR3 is CASSTPGLAVTDTQYF. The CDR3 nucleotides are TGTGCCAGCAGTACACCGGGACTAGCGGTCACAGATACGCAGTATTTT.

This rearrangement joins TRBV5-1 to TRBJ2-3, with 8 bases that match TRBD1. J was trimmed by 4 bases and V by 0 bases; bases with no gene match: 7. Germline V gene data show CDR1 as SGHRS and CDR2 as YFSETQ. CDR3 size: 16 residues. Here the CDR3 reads CASSLGQGARSDTQYF. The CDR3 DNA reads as TGCGCCAGCAGCTTGGGGCAGGGGGCGCGGTCAGATACGCAGTATTTT.